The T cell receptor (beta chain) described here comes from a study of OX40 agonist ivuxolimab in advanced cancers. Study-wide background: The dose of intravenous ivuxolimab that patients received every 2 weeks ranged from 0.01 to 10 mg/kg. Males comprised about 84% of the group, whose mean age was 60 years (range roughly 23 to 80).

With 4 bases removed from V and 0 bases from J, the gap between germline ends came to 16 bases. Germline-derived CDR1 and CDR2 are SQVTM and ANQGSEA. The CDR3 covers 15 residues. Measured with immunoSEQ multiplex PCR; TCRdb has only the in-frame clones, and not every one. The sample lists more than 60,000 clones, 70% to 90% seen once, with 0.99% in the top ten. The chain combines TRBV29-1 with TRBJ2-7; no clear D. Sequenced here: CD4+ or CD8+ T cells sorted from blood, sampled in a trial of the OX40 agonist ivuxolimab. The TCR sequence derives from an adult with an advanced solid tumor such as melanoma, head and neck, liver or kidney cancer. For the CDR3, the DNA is TGCAGCGTTGGCCAAATAGGCAGGAGCTCCTACGAGCAGTACTTC. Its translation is CSVGQIGRSSYEQYF.